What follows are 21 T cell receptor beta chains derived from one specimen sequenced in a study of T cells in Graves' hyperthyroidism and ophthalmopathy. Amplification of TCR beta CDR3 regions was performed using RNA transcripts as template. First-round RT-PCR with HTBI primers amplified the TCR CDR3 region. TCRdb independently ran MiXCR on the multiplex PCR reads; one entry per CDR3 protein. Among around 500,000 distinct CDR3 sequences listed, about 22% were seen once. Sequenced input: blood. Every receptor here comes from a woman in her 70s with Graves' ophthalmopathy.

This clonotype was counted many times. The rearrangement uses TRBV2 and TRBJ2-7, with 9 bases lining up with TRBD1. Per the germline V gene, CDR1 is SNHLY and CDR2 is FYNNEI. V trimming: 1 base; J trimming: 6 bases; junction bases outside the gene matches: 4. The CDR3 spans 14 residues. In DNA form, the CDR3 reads TGTGCCAGCAGTGAAGACAGGGGGCTGGTCGAGCAGTACTTC. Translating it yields CASSEDRGLVEQYF.

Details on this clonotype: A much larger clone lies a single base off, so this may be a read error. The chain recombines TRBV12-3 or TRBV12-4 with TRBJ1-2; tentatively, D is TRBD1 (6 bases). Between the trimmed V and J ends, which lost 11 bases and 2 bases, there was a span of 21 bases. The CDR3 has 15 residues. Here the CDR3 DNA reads TGTGCCGGCACCCCCCATGGGACAACAAACTATGGCTACACCTTC. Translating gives CAGTPHGTTNYGYTF.

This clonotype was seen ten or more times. CDR3 in amino acids: CASSVTGWGDTEAFF. Here the CDR3 DNA reads TGTGCCAGCAGTGTAACAGGGTGGGGAGACACTGAAGCTTTCTTT. This chain joins TRBV6-1 and TRBJ1-1; D may be TRBD1 (6 bases). There are 15 residues in the CDR3. Germline values: CDR1 MNHNS, CDR2 SASEGT. The V end was cut by 4 bases, the J end by 3 bases, with 15 bases between.

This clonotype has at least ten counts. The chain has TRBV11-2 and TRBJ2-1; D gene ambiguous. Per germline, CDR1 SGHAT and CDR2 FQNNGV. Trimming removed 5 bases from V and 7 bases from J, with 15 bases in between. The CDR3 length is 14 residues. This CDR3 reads CASSPEPGQNEQFF. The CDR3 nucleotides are TGTGCCAGCAGCCCCGAACCGGGCCAAAATGAGCAGTTCTTC.

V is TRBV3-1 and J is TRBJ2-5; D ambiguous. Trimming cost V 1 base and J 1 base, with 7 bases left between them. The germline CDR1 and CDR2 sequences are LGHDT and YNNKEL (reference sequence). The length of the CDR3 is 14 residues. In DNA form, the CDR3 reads TGTGCCAGCAGCCAAGGGGCAGTCCAAGAGACCCAGTACTTC. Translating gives CASSQGAVQETQYF.

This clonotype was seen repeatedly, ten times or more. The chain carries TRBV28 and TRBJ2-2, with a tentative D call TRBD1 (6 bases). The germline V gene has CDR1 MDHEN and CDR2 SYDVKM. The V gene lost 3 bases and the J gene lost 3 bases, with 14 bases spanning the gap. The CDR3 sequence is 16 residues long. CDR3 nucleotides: TGTGCCAGCAGTTTTCACGCAGGGGCGGACACCGGGGAGCTGTTTTTT. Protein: CASSFHAGADTGELFF.

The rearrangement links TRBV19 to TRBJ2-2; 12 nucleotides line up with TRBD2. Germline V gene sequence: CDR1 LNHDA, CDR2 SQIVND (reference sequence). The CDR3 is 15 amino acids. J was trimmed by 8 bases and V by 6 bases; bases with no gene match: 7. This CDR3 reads CASSSSGRAPGELFF. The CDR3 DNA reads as TGTGCCAGTAGCTCTAGCGGGAGGGCCCCTGGGGAGCTGTTTTTT.

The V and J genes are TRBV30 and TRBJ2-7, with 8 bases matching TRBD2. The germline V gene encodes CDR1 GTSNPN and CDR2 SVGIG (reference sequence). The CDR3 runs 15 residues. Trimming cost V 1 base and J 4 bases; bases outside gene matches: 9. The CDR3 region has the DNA TGTGCCTGGAGTGGGAGCGGGAGAGCCACGTACGAGCAGTACTTC. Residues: CAWSGSGRATYEQYF.

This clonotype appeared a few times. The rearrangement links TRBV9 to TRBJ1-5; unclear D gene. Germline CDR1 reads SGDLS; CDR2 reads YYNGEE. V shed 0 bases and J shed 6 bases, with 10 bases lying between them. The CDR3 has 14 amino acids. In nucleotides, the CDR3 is TGTGCCAGCAGCGTAGCGAGTGACGCTCAGCCCCAGCATTTT. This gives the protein CASSVASDAQPQHF. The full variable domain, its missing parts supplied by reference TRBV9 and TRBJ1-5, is DSGVTQTPKHLITATGQRVTLRCSPRSGDLSVYWYQQSLDQGLQFLIQYYNGEERAKGNILERFSAQQFPDLHSELNLSSLELGDSALYFCASSVASDAQPQHFGDGTRLSIL.

In DNA form, the CDR3 reads TGTGCCTGGACCGGTTGGACGAAGTATGGCTACACCTTC. This encodes CAWTGWTKYGYTF. The chain carries TRBV30 and TRBJ1-2, with no clear D. This CDR3 is built from 13 residues. Per germline, CDR1 GTSNPN and CDR2 SVGIG (reference sequence). The V and J ends lost 4 bases and 5 bases respectively, with 14 bases between them.

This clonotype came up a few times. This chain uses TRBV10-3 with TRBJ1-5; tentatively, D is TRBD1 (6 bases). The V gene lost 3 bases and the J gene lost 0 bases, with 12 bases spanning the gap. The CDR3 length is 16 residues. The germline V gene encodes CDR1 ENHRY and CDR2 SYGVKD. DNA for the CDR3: TGTGCCATCAGTGAATGGGGGCAGTATAGCAATCAGCCCCAGCATTTT. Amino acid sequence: CAISEWGQYSNQPQHF.

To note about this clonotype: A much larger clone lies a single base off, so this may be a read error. The CDR3 region has the DNA TGTGCCAGCAGCCCGACTAGCGGGAGGCCCGAGCAGTACTTC. Translation: CASSPTSGRPEQYF. The chain has TRBV7-2 and TRBJ2-7; 13 bases are a match to TRBD2. With V trimmed by 5 bases and J by 6 bases, 4 bases remained unmatched. The length of the CDR3 is 14 residues. Germline assignment: CDR1 SGHTA and CDR2 FQGNSA.

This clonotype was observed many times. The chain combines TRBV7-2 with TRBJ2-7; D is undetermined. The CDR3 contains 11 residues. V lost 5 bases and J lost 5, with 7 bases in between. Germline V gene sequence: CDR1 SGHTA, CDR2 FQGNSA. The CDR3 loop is CASSPRNEQYF. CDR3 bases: TGTGCCAGCAGCCCCAGAAACGAGCAGTACTTC.

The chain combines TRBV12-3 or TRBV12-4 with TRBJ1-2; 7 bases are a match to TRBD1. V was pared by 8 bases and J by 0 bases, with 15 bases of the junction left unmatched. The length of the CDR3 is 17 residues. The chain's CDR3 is CASSPGTVPSANYGYTF. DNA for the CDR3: TGTGCCAGCTCACCAGGGACAGTACCCTCAGCTAACTATGGCTACACCTTC.

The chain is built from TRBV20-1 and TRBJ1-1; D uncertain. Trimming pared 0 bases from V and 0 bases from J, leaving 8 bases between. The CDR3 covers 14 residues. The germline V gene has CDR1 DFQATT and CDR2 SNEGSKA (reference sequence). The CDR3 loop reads CSARDPEMNTEAFF. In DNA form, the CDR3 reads TGCAGTGCTAGAGATCCGGAGATGAACACTGAAGCTTTCTTT.

The CDR3 loop reads CATSDPGQGGPYEQYF. The CDR3 DNA reads TGTGCCACCAGTGACCCCGGGCAGGGAGGGCCCTACGAGCAGTACTTC. The rearrangement links TRBV24-1 to TRBJ2-7, with TRBD2 matching 7 bases. The CDR3 loop spans 16 amino acids. The V gene's germline CDR1 is KGHDR and CDR2 SFDVKD. Trimming removed 4 bases from V and 2 bases from J; junction bases left unmatched: 10.

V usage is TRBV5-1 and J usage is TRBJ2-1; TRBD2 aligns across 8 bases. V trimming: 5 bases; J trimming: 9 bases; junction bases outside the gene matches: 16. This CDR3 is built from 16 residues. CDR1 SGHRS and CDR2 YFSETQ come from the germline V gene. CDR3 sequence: CASSPFLWSGSGEQFF. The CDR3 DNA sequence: TGCGCCAGCAGTCCCTTCCTATGGAGCGGGAGTGGTGAGCAGTTCTTC.

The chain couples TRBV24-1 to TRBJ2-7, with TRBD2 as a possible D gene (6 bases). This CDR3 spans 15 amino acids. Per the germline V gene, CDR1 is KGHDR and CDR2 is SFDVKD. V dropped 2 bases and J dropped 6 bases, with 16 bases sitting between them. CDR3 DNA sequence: TGTGCCACCAGTGATTGCCCCGGGACTCCCATCGAGCAGTACTTC. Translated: CATSDCPGTPIEQYF.

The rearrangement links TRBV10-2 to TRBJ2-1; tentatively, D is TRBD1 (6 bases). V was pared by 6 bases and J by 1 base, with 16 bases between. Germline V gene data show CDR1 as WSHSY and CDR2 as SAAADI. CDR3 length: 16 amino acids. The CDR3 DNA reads TGCGCCAGCAGAATGGGTGCACAGGGTTCCTACAATGAGCAGTTCTTC. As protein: CASRMGAQGSYNEQFF.

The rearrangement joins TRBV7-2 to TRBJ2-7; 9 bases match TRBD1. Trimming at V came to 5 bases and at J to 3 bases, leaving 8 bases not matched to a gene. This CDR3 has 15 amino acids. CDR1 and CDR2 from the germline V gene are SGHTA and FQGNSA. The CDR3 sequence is CASSPKTGGIYEQYF. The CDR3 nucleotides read TGTGCCAGCAGCCCAAAGACAGGGGGTATCTACGAGCAGTACTTC.

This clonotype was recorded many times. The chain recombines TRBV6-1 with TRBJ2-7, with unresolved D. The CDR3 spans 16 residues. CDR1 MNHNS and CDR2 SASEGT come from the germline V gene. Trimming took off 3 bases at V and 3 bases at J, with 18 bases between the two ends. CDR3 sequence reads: CASSDRRKSESYEQYF. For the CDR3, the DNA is TGTGCCAGCAGTGACCGTAGAAAATCCGAGAGCTACGAGCAGTACTTC.